This T cell receptor (beta chain) was found in a study of blood T cell repertoires in COVID-19. Study-level information: COVID-19 samples from acute and convalescent phases originated in the United States, Italy and Spain. The analysed material was cDNA or gDNA that came from T cells, B-cell-depleted T cells, or PBMCs.

The CDR3 contains 19 residues. The junction had 18 bases not matched to a gene; V was cut back by 0 bases and J by 12 bases. Per the germline V gene, CDR1 is LGHNA and CDR2 is YSLEER. In the original analysis: By means of reference gene primer amplification, nucleated cell counts were estimated. The table came from immunoSEQ multiplex PCR; TCRdb's copy has only in-frame clones and leaves some out. Clone size and V and J calls were adopted from that table, with D and trimming inferred from the DNA. The sample has around 130,000 clones, roughly 85% seen once. The rearrangement uses TRBV4-3 and TRBJ2-1; TRBD2 matches 12 bases. This TCR was recovered from a human donor in a cohort sampled during active COVID-19. Sample: peripheral blood. CDR3 amino acids: CASSQELAGGLRLLVGQFF. The DNA for the CDR3 is TGCGCCAGCAGCCAAGAACTAGCGGGGGGTCTGCGTCTTTTGGTAGGGCAGTTCTTC.